This passage covers 29 T cell receptor beta chains from one sample sequenced in a study of shared clonotypes between healthy human individuals (dated by TCRdb to about 2020). The library was obtained by the immunoSEQ multiplex PCR assay. The table comes from immuneACCESS by way of TCRdb, which keeps in-frame sequences with V and J called. Part of the clones is missing from these tables; in studies checked, under half for an unresolved V gene and the rest for unknown reasons. This sample is represented by roughly 760,000 clones; less than 85% of them were singletons. Clones ranked in the top ten supply roughly 1.7% of the sample. The sequencing input was memory CD4+ T cells sorted from blood. The sample's cell subset or site label is to be understood as: CD45RA-negative fraction. The receptors come from a woman aged 30 to 39 in good health.

The rearrangement joins TRBV4-1 to TRBJ1-3; D not resolved. The germline V gene encodes CDR1 MGHRA and CDR2 YSYEKL. V was cut by 0 bases and J by 1 base, with 10 bases left in between. The CDR3 runs 16 residues. The CDR3: CASSQDLSASGNTIYF. CDR3 sequence (DNA): TGCGCCAGCAGCCAAGATTTGAGTGCGTCTGGAAACACCATATATTTT.

The chain links TRBV15 to TRBJ2-5, with D perhaps matching TRBD1 (6 bases). V was cut by 9 bases and J by 2 bases, with 22 bases left in between. The CDR3 consists of 16 residues. Germline values: CDR1 LNHNV, CDR2 YYDKDF (reference sequence). CDR3 protein: CATTSLGQITQETQYF. In DNA, the CDR3 is TGTGCCACTACAAGCCTAGGACAGATAACACAAGAGACCCAGTACTTC.

The V gene is TRBV6-1, the J gene TRBJ2-7; 7 nucleotides line up with TRBD1. Germline CDR1 MNHNS, CDR2 SASEGT. V lost 6 bases, J lost 3 bases, and 8 bases stayed unmatched. The CDR3 runs to 14 residues. As DNA, the CDR3 is TGTGCCAGCAGAAGAACCGGGACAGACTACGAGCAGTACTTC. Its protein is CASRRTGTDYEQYF.

This chain links TRBV5-1 with TRBJ1-2, with TRBD1 identical over 8 bases. In germline, CDR1 is SGHRS, CDR2 YFSETQ. V was clipped by 5 bases and J by 0 bases; unmatched bases: 6. There are 15 residues in the CDR3. The CDR3 nucleotides read TGCGCCAGCAGGAGGGGACAGGAAACTAACTATGGCTACACCTTC. As protein: CASRRGQETNYGYTF.

In this sample, this clone turned up once. This rearrangement joins TRBV7-9 to TRBJ1-1; no clear D gene. Germline V gives CDR1 SEHNR, CDR2 FQNEAQ (reference sequence). Trimming took 0 bases from V and 4 from J, leaving 6 bases between them. The CDR3 is made up of 13 amino acids. Written as DNA, the CDR3 is TGTGCCAGCAGCTTAGCGCGCGCCACTGAAGCTTTCTTT. It translates to CASSLARATEAFF.

This chain joins TRBV6-1 and TRBJ1-5; D is unresolved. CDR1 is MNHNS and CDR2 is SASEGT in the germline V gene. The ends were cut back, 0 bases at V and 5 bases at J, with 11 bases in the middle. There are 15 residues in the CDR3. DNA of the CDR3: TGTGCCAGCAGTGAAGCATCAACATTCGATCAGCCCCAGCATTTT. Residues: CASSEASTFDQPQHF.

The chain couples TRBV21-1 to TRBJ1-5; no DNA check was done on the table's D call, TRBD1. TRBV21-1 is deemed a pseudogene. The CDR3 loop spans 17 amino acids. DNA of the CDR3: TGTGCCAGCAGCAAAAGGGAAACAGGGGGAGAGAATCAGCCCCAGCATTTT. This encodes CASSKRETGGENQPQHF.

This clone was counted between two and nine times. This chain links TRBV6-5 with TRBJ2-1; 9 nucleotides agree with TRBD1. There are 14 residues in the CDR3. J lost 6 bases, V lost 2 bases, and 2 bases had no gene match. Germline loops: CDR1 MNHEY, CDR2 SVGAGI. The CDR3 sequence is CASSYAQGANEQFF. CDR3 in DNA: TGTGCCAGCAGTTACGCACAGGGGGCCAATGAGCAGTTCTTC.

Ten or more counts support this clone. The V gene is TRBV5-1, the J gene TRBJ1-5; TRBD1 aligns across 8 bases. V was pared by 1 base and J by 7 bases, with 7 bases of the junction left unmatched. The CDR3 sequence is 15 residues long. Germline values: CDR1 SGHRS, CDR2 YFSETQ. CDR3 protein: CASSLSTGGQQPQHF. DNA of the CDR3: TGCGCCAGCAGCTTGTCCACAGGGGGACAGCAGCCCCAGCATTTT.

This chain uses TRBV7-9 with TRBJ2-5, with TRBD2 as a possible D gene (6 bases). CDR1 is SEHNR and CDR2 is FQNEAQ in the germline V gene (reference sequence). With 4 bases removed from V and 4 bases from J, the gap between germline ends came to 16 bases. The CDR3 covers 15 residues. For the CDR3, the DNA is TGTGCCAGCAGCTCGAACCGGGACTTCGGAGAGACCCAGTACTTC. Translation: CASSSNRDFGETQYF.

The CDR3 DNA reads as TGCGCCAGCAGCTTGGTGACTAGCGGGAGAACAGATACGCAGTATTTT. Its protein product is CASSLVTSGRTDTQYF. The genes are TRBV5-1 and TRBJ2-3; 12 bases map to TRBD2. In germline, CDR1 is SGHRS, CDR2 YFSETQ. The CDR3 runs 16 residues. With 0 bases clipped from V and 3 bases from J, the junction kept 2 bases outside the gene matches.

Only one count was recorded for this clone. The sample contains more than one DNA sequence encoding this CDR3. The V and J genes are TRBV5-1 and TRBJ2-3, with a weak D call TRBD2 (6 bases). The germline gives CDR1 SGHRS, CDR2 YFSETQ. The CDR3 totals 14 residues. V was cut by 2 bases and J by 0 bases, with 7 bases left in between. In nucleotides, the CDR3 is TGCGCCAGCAGCTTAAGCGGGAGCACAGATACGCAGTATTTT. Encoded protein: CASSLSGSTDTQYF. The complete variable domain, with remaining parts taken from reference TRBV5-1 and TRBJ2-3, reads KAGVTQTPRYLIKTRGQQVTLSCSPISGHRSVSWYQQTPGQGLQFLFEYFSETQRNKGNFPGRFSGRQFSNSRSEMNVSTLELGDSALYLCASSLSGSTDTQYFGPGTRLTVL.

The rearrangement uses TRBV10-3 and TRBJ2-7, with TRBD2 matching 13 bases. Germline CDR1 and CDR2: ENHRY and SYGVKD. The V segment lost 6 bases and the J segment 6 bases; nucleotides outside the gene matches: 2. CDR3 length: 13 amino acids. The CDR3 spells CAIRGLAGSEQYF. CDR3 DNA sequence: TGTGCCATCAGGGGACTAGCGGGGAGCGAGCAGTACTTC.

The chain combines TRBV5-6 with TRBJ1-2, with D possibly TRBD1 on 5 matching bases. The CDR3 totals 16 residues. The germline V and J ends were trimmed by 4 bases and 8 bases, with 24 bases remaining between them. Germline CDR1 reads SGHDT; CDR2 reads YYEEEE. CDR3 bases: TGTGCCAGCAGCGCCGGCGGGGCAGGCGACTTGGGCGGCTACACCTTC. It is translated as CASSAGGAGDLGGYTF.

V usage is TRBV5-5 and J usage is TRBJ1-4, with unresolved D. The germline V gene encodes CDR1 SGHKS and CDR2 YYEKEE (reference sequence). The CDR3 consists of 13 residues. Trimming pared 2 bases from V and 5 bases from J, leaving 7 bases between. The CDR3 region has the DNA TGTGCCAGCAGCTTAGGACCAAATGAAAAACTGTTTTTT. Encoded protein: CASSLGPNEKLFF.

The rearrangement links TRBV5-1 to TRBJ2-1; 8 bases match TRBD2. From germline, CDR1 is SGHRS and CDR2 YFSETQ. This CDR3 is 17 amino acids long. V trimming: 0 bases; J trimming: 8 bases; junction bases outside the gene matches: 13. The CDR3 reads CASSLAGTSLASYEQFF. DNA for the CDR3: TGCGCCAGCAGCTTGGCCGGGACTAGTTTGGCCTCCTATGAGCAGTTCTTC.

The V call is TRBV28, the J call TRBJ1-2; no firm D call. Germline assignment: CDR1 MDHEN and CDR2 SYDVKM. CDR3 length: 14 amino acids. The ends were cut back, 1 base at V and 4 bases at J, with 10 bases in the middle. The CDR3 loop reads CASSLLVGTYGYTF. DNA of the CDR3: TGTGCCAGCAGTTTATTAGTCGGAACCTATGGCTACACCTTC.

This rearrangement joins TRBV7-2 to TRBJ2-5, with D possibly being TRBD2 (6 bases). Trimming took off 6 bases at V and 3 bases at J, with 17 bases between the two ends. Germline V gene data show CDR1 as SGHTA and CDR2 as FQGNSA. The CDR3 runs to 15 residues. The CDR3: CASRWGLLKKETQYF. CDR3 bases: TGTGCCAGCAGGTGGGGACTCCTCAAAAAAGAGACCCAGTACTTC.

The chain joins TRBV29-1 to TRBJ2-7, with D hard to call. This CDR3 contains 11 residues. Germline V CDR1 and CDR2: SQVTM, ANQGSEA. Trimming shortened V by 4 bases and J by 6 bases, and 10 bases separated the two germline ends. The CDR3 DNA is TGCAGCGTTGGAGGTGGATCCGAGCAGTACTTC. It codes for CSVGGGSEQYF.

This clone has only one observation. The V gene is TRBV7-3, the J gene TRBJ2-1, with 7 bases identical to TRBD2. The CDR3 runs to 14 residues. In germline, CDR1 is SGHTA, CDR2 FQGTGA. The V gene end was trimmed by 2 bases and the J gene end by 11 bases; junction bases not matched to a gene: 9. The CDR3 protein is CASSLPAGDRKQFF. Here the CDR3 DNA reads TGTGCCAGCAGCTTACCGGCGGGGGACCGAAAGCAGTTCTTC.

Note on this clone: The same CDR3 arises from other DNA sequences in this sample as well. This chain connects TRBV2 to TRBJ1-2, with 7 bases aligning to TRBD1. Germline CDR1 reads SNHLY; CDR2 reads FYNNEI. The V and J ends lost 7 bases and 2 bases, in that order; junction bases with no gene match: 1. The CDR3 loop spans 12 amino acids. DNA for the CDR3: TGTGCCAGCACGGGACAGAACTATGGCTACACCTTC. Protein product: CASTGQNYGYTF.

As concerns this clone: The sample has other DNA sequences that encode this CDR3 too. The chain combines TRBV5-1 with TRBJ2-1; D gene ambiguous. Germline CDR1 SGHRS, CDR2 YFSETQ. Trimming took off 4 bases at V and 0 bases at J, with 11 bases between the two ends. The CDR3 totals 15 residues. The CDR3 nucleotides read TGCGCCAGCAGCCCCGACTCTAGCTCCTACAATGAGCAGTTCTTC. Amino acid sequence: CASSPDSSSYNEQFF.

This chain joins TRBV5-6 and TRBJ2-5; D perhaps matches TRBD2 (5 bases). The J call may be wrong; the DNA end is better matched by TRBJ2-7. This CDR3 has 15 residues. Germline assignment: CDR1 SGHDT and CDR2 YYEEEE. CDR3 nucleotide sequence: TGTGCCAGCAGCCCCAGCAGCGGAAGCTCCTACGAGCAGTACTTC. It is translated as CASSPSSGSSYEQYF.

This chain uses TRBV7-2 with TRBJ2-3, with a weak D call TRBD1 (6 bases). The CDR3 has 15 residues. Germline V gives CDR1 SGHTA, CDR2 FQGNSA. Trimming removed 5 bases from V and 0 bases from J, with 12 bases in between. CDR3 sequence (DNA): TGTGCCAGCAGCCACTGGACAGTTAGCACAGATACGCAGTATTTT. It codes for CASSHWTVSTDTQYF. Full variable domain (missing parts from reference TRBV7-2 and TRBJ2-3): GAGVSQSPSNKVTEKGKDVELRCDPISGHTALYWYRQSLGQGLEFLIYFQGNSAPDKSGLPSDRFSAERTGGSVSTLTIQRTQQEDSAVYLCASSHWTVSTDTQYFGPGTRLTVL.

The CDR3 sequence is CACLAPTGFYGYTF. CDR3 nucleotides: TGTGCCTGCCTGGCACCAACAGGGTTCTATGGCTACACCTTC. V and J are TRBV30 and TRBJ1-2; the D gene is possibly TRBD1 (6 bases). The CDR3 runs to 14 residues. Trimming stripped 6 bases from V and 4 bases from J, with 18 bases between. Germline values: CDR1 GTSNPN, CDR2 SVGIG (reference sequence).

V gene TRBV6-5 combines with J gene TRBJ1-1, with D tentatively TRBD1 (6 bases). Trimming left V 0 bases short and J 3 bases short, with 11 bases between. CDR1 and CDR2 from the germline V gene are MNHEY and SVGAGI. This CDR3 spans 15 amino acids. Here the CDR3 reads CASSYSRQAHTEAFF. For the CDR3, the DNA is TGTGCCAGCAGTTACTCCCGACAGGCTCACACTGAAGCTTTCTTT.

The V gene is TRBV5-4, the J gene TRBJ2-7; D remains ambiguous. The V end lost 4 bases, the J end lost 3 bases, and 11 bases lay between the germline ends. Germline CDR1 and CDR2: SGHNT and YYREEE (reference sequence). This CDR3 spans 13 amino acids. CDR3 nucleotides: TGTGCCAGCAGCCGTTGGTCGAACTACGAGCAGTACTTC. Translation: CASSRWSNYEQYF.

The V call is TRBV19, the J call TRBJ2-3; 7 nucleotides align to TRBD1. With V trimmed by 6 bases and J by 2 bases, 5 bases remained unmatched. CDR1 and CDR2 from the germline V gene are LNHDA and SQIVND (reference sequence). The CDR3 has 14 residues. The CDR3 sequence is CASRNRGLTDTQYF. CDR3 sequence (DNA): TGTGCCAGTAGGAACAGGGGTCTCACAGATACGCAGTATTTT. The full variable domain, in which reference TRBV19 and TRBJ2-3 provide the parts outside the CDR3, is DGGITQSPKYLFRKEGQNVTLSCEQNLNHDAMYWYRQDPGQGLRLIYYSQIVNDFQKGDIAEGYSVSREKKESFPLTVTSAQKNPTAFYLCASRNRGLTDTQYFGPGTRLTVL.

The V gene is TRBV27, the J gene TRBJ1-1; 8 nucleotides align to TRBD1. Trimming removed 8 bases from V and 11 bases from J; junction bases left unmatched: 13. There are 13 residues in the CDR3. The germline V gene encodes CDR1 MNHEY and CDR2 SMNVEV (reference sequence). As DNA, the CDR3 is TGTGCCAGCGGACAGGGAGTGGGCCTTGGGGCTTTCTTT. This codes for CASGQGVGLGAFF.